The subject of this entry is one TCR beta chain. The data originate from a study of blood T cell repertoires in COVID-19. As for the study in general: Samples representing acute and convalescent COVID-19 were sourced from the United States, Italy and Spain. PBMCs, B-cell-depleted T cells, or T cells provided the cDNA or gDNA that made up the material.

Original data processing: The authors estimated nucleated cell counts from reference gene primer amplification. The method was immunoSEQ multiplex PCR; TCRdb's version includes in-frame clones alone and lacks a portion of them. The DNA was the basis for D and trimming; V, J and clone size are from that table. The table has a few hundred thousand clones, roughly 88% seen once. The sequencing input was peripheral blood. The receptor's source is a woman in her 30s who had recovered from COVID-19.

The CDR3 sequence: CASSLGREVDEQYF. The CDR3 region has the DNA TGTGCCAGCAGCTTAGGCCGGGAGGTCGACGAGCAGTACTTC. The genes are TRBV7-2 and TRBJ2-7; 7 bases align to TRBD2. The junction had 5 bases not matched to a gene; V was cut back by 1 base and J by 5 bases. The germline gives CDR1 SGHTA, CDR2 FQGNSA. CDR3 length: 14 residues.